These 16 T cell receptor beta chains came from one sample sequenced in a study of blood T cell repertoires in COVID-19. The data were produced by immunoSEQ multiplex PCR, yet TCRdb's version contains in-frame clones alone and is incomplete. The sample holds approximately 250,000 clones; around 88% are singletons and the top ten take about an eighth. Sequencing used peripheral blood. All receptors come from a woman in her 70s with COVID-19, enrolled during active disease.

The gene calls are TRBV27 and TRBJ1-2; D may be TRBD1 (6 bases). The CDR3 length is 16 residues. Between the trimmed V and J ends, which lost 8 bases and 1 base, there was a span of 20 bases. CDR1 is MNHEY, CDR2 SMNVEV, per germline (reference sequence). The CDR3 bases are TGTGCCAGCTCTTCGGGGGGCTACCAACTTAACTATGGCTACACCTTC. It encodes CASSSGGYQLNYGYTF.

This chain uses TRBV7-2 with TRBJ2-7; 12 bases align to TRBD2. V shed 6 bases and J 2 bases; nucleotides not matched to a gene: 5. CDR3 size: 15 residues. The germline CDR1 and CDR2 sequences are SGHTA and FQGNSA. The CDR3 coding sequence is TGTGCCAGCAGTTCTAGCGGGGGGGCGGCCTACGAGCAGTACTTC. Translated, it gives CASSSSGGAAYEQYF.

The CDR3 protein is CASSPRVSGYTF. The CDR3 region has the DNA TGTGCCAGCAGTCCCCGAGTTAGTGGCTACACCTTC. This chain joins TRBV6-2 or TRBV6-3 and TRBJ1-2; no definite D call. CDR1 is MNHEY and CDR2 is SVGEGT in the germline V gene. Trimming removed 5 bases from V and 7 bases from J, with 11 bases in between. This CDR3 is 12 amino acids long.

This clone was seen once. The genes are TRBV18 and TRBJ2-3; 9 bases are a match to TRBD2. Germline CDR1 is KGHSH and CDR2 is LQKENI. This CDR3 comprises 15 residues. The trim removed 6 bases at V and 0 bases at J, leaving 4 bases unmatched. CDR3 bases: TGTGCCAGCTCGCCTAGCGGGGTTAGCACAGATACGCAGTATTTT. Its translation is CASSPSGVSTDTQYF. The full variable domain, with the rest looked up from reference TRBV18 and TRBJ2-3, is NAGVMQNPRHLVRRRGQEARLRCSPMKGHSHVYWYRQLPEEGLKFMVYLQKENIIDESGMPKERFSAEFPKEGPSILRIQQVVRGDSAAYFCASSPSGVSTDTQYFGPGTRLTVL.

The gene calls are TRBV30 and TRBJ2-5; tentative D call: TRBD2 (5 bases). Deletions cut 4 bases from V and 6 bases from J, with 12 bases between. There are 12 residues in the CDR3. Germline CDR1 reads GTSNPN; CDR2 reads SVGIG (reference sequence). The CDR3: CAWTRTSKTQYF. The CDR3 DNA follows: TGTGCCTGGACCCGGACTTCGAAGACCCAGTACTTC.

The chain combines TRBV21-1 with TRBJ1-4; the DNA was not used to check the table's D call, TRBD1. TRBV21-1 is marked as a pseudogene. This CDR3 contains 15 residues. In DNA form, the CDR3 reads TGTGCCAGCAGCATGCCGGGACAGCCTAATGAAAAACTGTTTTTT. As protein: CASSMPGQPNEKLFF.

This clone has only one observation. The chain employs TRBV21-1 and TRBJ2-7; the listed D gene, TRBD1, was not tested against the DNA. TRBV21-1 is a recognized pseudogene. This CDR3 region has 22 residues. The CDR3 protein is CASSKVLVTGTGALIRWYEQYF. CDR3 in DNA: TGTGCCAGCAGCAAAGTGCTGGTCACCGGGACAGGGGCGCTTATCCGCTGGTACGAGCAGTACTTC.

The chain has TRBV10-2 and TRBJ2-1; D is ambiguous. Germline V CDR1 and CDR2: WSHSY, SAAADI. The CDR3 extends over 11 amino acids. V dropped 6 bases and J dropped 9 bases, with 9 bases sitting between them. The DNA for the CDR3 is TGCGCCAGCAGCGCGAACCGTGAGCAGTTCTTC. It translates to CASSANREQFF.

This chain links TRBV27 with TRBJ1-4, with TRBD1 as a possible D gene (5 bases). V dropped 3 bases and J dropped 12 bases, with 14 bases sitting between them. The germline gives CDR1 MNHEY, CDR2 SMNVEV (reference sequence). The CDR3 loop spans 13 amino acids. The CDR3 DNA follows: TGTGCCAGCAGTTTCGGTTCAGGGAGGGAACTGTTTTTT. Amino acid sequence: CASSFGSGRELFF.

V is TRBV5-1 and J is TRBJ2-4; D is ambiguous. V was clipped by 0 bases and J by 0 bases, with 10 bases between them. The CDR3 has 16 residues. CDR1 and CDR2 from the germline V gene are SGHRS and YFSETQ. The CDR3 here is CASSLGQVLAKNIQYF. The CDR3 region has the DNA TGCGCCAGCAGCTTGGGACAAGTTTTAGCCAAAAACATTCAGTACTTC.

The chain recombines TRBV7-2 with TRBJ1-2; D possibly corresponds to TRBD1 (6 bases). Trimming took 5 bases from V and 0 from J, leaving 13 bases between them. The CDR3 has 15 residues. Germline V CDR1 and CDR2: SGHTA, FQGNSA. The DNA of the CDR3 is TGTGCCAGCAGCCCGGACAGCGCAACTAACTATGGCTACACCTTC. It specifies CASSPDSATNYGYTF. The full variable domain, completed using reference TRBV7-2 and TRBJ1-2, is GAGVSQSPSNKVTEKGKDVELRCDPISGHTALYWYRQSLGQGLEFLIYFQGNSAPDKSGLPSDRFSAERTGGSVSTLTIQRTQQEDSAVYLCASSPDSATNYGYTFGSGTRLTVV.

This chain links TRBV19 with TRBJ1-5; 8 nucleotides agree with TRBD1. CDR3 length equals 15 residues. V lost 7 bases to trimming and J lost 1 base; unmatched junction nucleotides: 6. Germline V lookup: CDR1 LNHDA, CDR2 SQIVND (reference sequence). The CDR3 nucleotides are TGTGCCAGTATTGACAGGGGCGGCAGCAATCAGCCCCAGCATTTT. Translating it yields CASIDRGGSNQPQHF.

This clone has a single count. The V and J genes are TRBV7-2 and TRBJ1-3; D remains ambiguous. V lost 1 base and J lost 7, with 8 bases in between. CDR1 SGHTA and CDR2 FQGNSA come from the germline V gene. The CDR3 runs 13 residues. The CDR3 reads CASSLGPQNTIYF. In DNA, the CDR3 is TGTGCCAGCAGCTTAGGGCCCCAGAACACCATATATTTT.

CDR3 residues: CASSPDWGGVYEQYF. The CDR3, as DNA: TGTGCCAGCAGCCCGGACTGGGGGGGCGTCTACGAGCAGTACTTC. This chain uses TRBV5-4 with TRBJ2-7, with a tentative D call TRBD2 (7 bases). With 4 bases removed from V and 3 bases from J, the gap between germline ends came to 17 bases. The CDR3 spans 15 residues. Germline loops: CDR1 SGHNT, CDR2 YYREEE (reference sequence).

Note on this clone: Mismatch with germline at one junction end may stem from a read error. The V gene is TRBV5-8, the J gene TRBJ2-2, with 9 bases matching TRBD2. This CDR3 contains 15 residues. The germline CDR1 and CDR2 sequences are SGHTS and YDEGEE. CDR3 in DNA: TGTGCCAGCAGTCGTGGACTAGCGAAGACCGGGGAGCTGTTTTTT. This sequence encodes CASSRGLAKTGELFF. Full variable domain (rest looked up from reference TRBV5-8 and TRBJ2-2): EAGVTQSPTHLIKTRGQQATLRCSPISGHTSVYWYQQALGLGLQFLLWYDEGEERNRGNFPPRFSGRQFPNYSSELNVNALELEDSALYLCASSRGLAKTGELFFGEGSRLTVL.

CDR3 protein: CASSSQQGITGELFF. The CDR3 DNA sequence: TGTGCCAGCAGCTCCCAACAGGGGATCACCGGGGAGCTGTTTTTT. This chain joins TRBV7-2 and TRBJ2-2, with 7 bases lining up with TRBD1. V was clipped by 4 bases and J by 4 bases; unmatched bases: 6. The CDR3 runs to 15 residues. Germline V gene sequence: CDR1 SGHTA, CDR2 FQGNSA.